The 3 T cell receptor beta chains listed next were all sequenced from one sample in a study of blood T cell repertoires in COVID-19 (dated by TCRdb to 2020 to 2022). Receptor amplification or capture employed the immunoSEQ multiplex PCR assay. As stored in TCRdb, this immuneACCESS dataset retains in-frame rearrangements with V and J assigned. A fraction of the clones does not appear; measured against another copy, unresolved V genes explain less than half of the discrepancy, and the remainder lacks a known reason. This sample gives about 480,000 clones in total; 85% to 90% of them show up just once. The ten largest make up approximately 2% of the sample. The sample taken for sequencing was PBMCs or T cells enriched from blood (not recorded which). The receptors stem from a woman aged 40 to 50 who had recovered from COVID-19.

This chain joins TRBV7-9 and TRBJ2-2, with 7 bases lining up with TRBD1. The CDR3 consists of 14 residues. Per the germline V gene, CDR1 is SEHNR and CDR2 is FQNEAQ (reference sequence). The V gene end was trimmed by 5 bases and the J gene end by 6 bases; junction bases not matched to a gene: 6. The CDR3 sequence is CASSLTGMSGELFF. The CDR3 bases are TGTGCCAGCAGCCTGACAGGGATGTCCGGGGAGCTGTTTTTT.

This clone was detected only once. Distinct nucleotide sequences in the sample also encode this CDR3. The chain has TRBV5-1 and TRBJ2-7; D might be TRBD2 (5 bases). Trimming took 0 bases from V and 6 from J, leaving 7 bases between them. Germline CDR1 reads SGHRS; CDR2 reads YFSETQ. This CDR3 has 12 residues. The CDR3 spells CASSLAGSEQYF. The CDR3 nucleotides are TGCGCCAGCAGCTTGGCTGGGAGCGAGCAGTACTTC. Full variable domain (missing parts from reference TRBV5-1 and TRBJ2-7): KAGVTQTPRYLIKTRGQQVTLSCSPISGHRSVSWYQQTPGQGLQFLFEYFSETQRNKGNFPGRFSGRQFSNSRSEMNVSTLELGDSALYLCASSLAGSEQYFGPGTRLTVT.

The chain uses TRBV5-1 and TRBJ1-6; possible D gene TRBD1, 6 bases. Trimming took 4 bases from V and 0 from J, leaving 11 bases between them. The CDR3 is made up of 16 amino acids. CDR1 is SGHRS and CDR2 is YFSETQ in the germline V gene. This CDR3 reads CASSEGHFSYNSPLHF. CDR3 in DNA: TGCGCCAGCAGCGAGGGACATTTCTCCTATAATTCACCCCTCCACTTT.